These 28 T cell receptor beta chains share one sample of origin, sequenced in a study of blood T cell repertoires in COVID-19. Sequencing used immunoSEQ multiplex PCR; TCRdb keeps in-frame clones, though not all of them. Here the sample spans roughly 200,000 clones, approximately 78% being singletons. Sequencing was done on a sample of peripheral blood. Every receptor here comes from a woman of 80 years or more with COVID-19, enrolled during active disease.

This chain connects TRBV10-3 to TRBJ1-1; 8 bases agree with TRBD1. The V segment lost 6 bases and the J segment 0 bases; nucleotides outside the gene matches: 6. Germline V CDR1 and CDR2: ENHRY, SYGVKD. CDR3 length: 15 amino acids. CDR3 nucleotides: TGTGCCATCAGCCAGGGGGCAGGAATGAACACTGAAGCTTTCTTT. Translation: CAISQGAGMNTEAFF.

This chain connects TRBV5-1 to TRBJ1-6; possible D gene TRBD1, 5 bases. CDR1 SGHRS and CDR2 YFSETQ come from the germline V gene. CDR3 size: 16 residues. Trimming left V 0 bases short and J 8 bases short, with 15 bases between. This CDR3 is CASSLDPGGNYSPLHF. CDR3 nucleotide sequence: TGCGCCAGCAGCTTGGACCCTGGGGGGAACTATTCACCCCTCCACTTT.

This clone was detected a few times. The rearrangement joins TRBV4-3 to TRBJ1-5; D is ambiguous. This CDR3 is built from 15 residues. The V end was cut by 1 base, the J end by 0 bases, with 7 bases between. Germline V gives CDR1 LGHNA, CDR2 YSLEER. CDR3 DNA sequence: TGCGCCAGCAGCCAAGGGGCTTATAGCAATCAGCCCCAGCATTTT. Protein: CASSQGAYSNQPQHF.

The chain has TRBV6-5 and TRBJ2-3; tentative D call: TRBD1 (5 bases). Per the germline V gene, CDR1 is MNHEY and CDR2 is SVGAGI. Trimming shortened V by 5 bases and J by 0 bases, and 12 bases separated the two germline ends. CDR3 length equals 15 residues. The CDR3 DNA sequence: TGTGCCAGCAGTCACACAAGGGGTAGCACAGATACGCAGTATTTT. Residues: CASSHTRGSTDTQYF.

The chain recombines TRBV7-9 with TRBJ1-2, with D possibly being TRBD1 (5 bases). The germline CDR1 and CDR2 sequences are SEHNR and FQNEAQ (reference sequence). The CDR3 totals 14 residues. V lost 5 bases to trimming and J lost 5 bases, with 15 bases between them. The CDR3 is CASSKGSGGYGYTF. In DNA form, the CDR3 reads TGTGCCAGCAGCAAAGGATCGGGGGGTTATGGCTACACCTTC.

This clone has only a few counts. The chain recombines TRBV6-2 or TRBV6-3 with TRBJ2-2; 11 nucleotides line up with TRBD1. Germline assignment: CDR1 MNHEY and CDR2 SVGEGT. The V segment lost 6 bases and the J segment 6 bases; nucleotides outside the gene matches: 9. The CDR3 is 16 amino acids. CDR3 DNA sequence: TGTGCCAGCAGCCCTAACCGGGACAGGGGGTCCGGGGAGCTGTTTTTT. It specifies CASSPNRDRGSGELFF.

The genes are TRBV19 and TRBJ1-2; tentative D call: TRBD1 (6 bases). CDR3 length: 14 residues. Trimming removed 5 bases at V and 3 bases at J, with 13 bases between. Germline V lookup: CDR1 LNHDA, CDR2 SQIVND (reference sequence). CDR3 amino acids: CASSLDRTYYGYTF. The CDR3 DNA reads TGTGCCAGTAGTCTCGACAGGACTTACTATGGCTACACCTTC. Supplemented by reference TRBV19 and TRBJ1-2, the full variable domain reads DGGITQSPKYLFRKEGQNVTLSCEQNLNHDAMYWYRQDPGQGLRLIYYSQIVNDFQKGDIAEGYSVSREKKESFPLTVTSAQKNPTAFYLCASSLDRTYYGYTFGSGTRLTVV.

This clone was seen only once. The genes are TRBV19 and TRBJ1-1; a weak D match, TRBD1 (6 bases). The CDR3 spans 13 residues. The V end was cut by 4 bases, the J end by 6 bases, with 12 bases between. The germline V gene has CDR1 LNHDA and CDR2 SQIVND (reference sequence). The CDR3 spells CASSRERTAEAFF. Here the CDR3 DNA reads TGTGCCAGTAGTAGGGAAAGGACAGCTGAAGCTTTCTTT.

The J gene is TRBJ1-6, the V gene TRBV5-1, with 10 bases that match TRBD1. Trimming at V came to 0 bases and at J to 10 bases, leaving 7 bases not matched to a gene. The germline CDR1 and CDR2 sequences are SGHRS and YFSETQ. The CDR3 runs 16 residues. The CDR3, as DNA: TGCGCCAGCAGCTTGGAGGGGACAGGGGTTCTCTCACCCCTCCACTTT. Translating it yields CASSLEGTGVLSPLHF.

A single count supports this clone. The CDR3 sequence is CASSVDRATDTQYF. CDR3 DNA sequence: TGTGCCAGCAGCGTAGACAGGGCAACAGATACGCAGTATTTT. This chain joins TRBV9 and TRBJ2-3; D is perhaps TRBD1 (6 bases). Trimming left V 0 bases short and J 3 bases short, with 8 bases between. Per the germline V gene, CDR1 is SGDLS and CDR2 is YYNGEE. The CDR3 is made up of 14 amino acids. Supplemented by reference TRBV9 and TRBJ2-3, the full variable domain reads DSGVTQTPKHLITATGQRVTLRCSPRSGDLSVYWYQQSLDQGLQFLIQYYNGEERAKGNILERFSAQQFPDLHSELNLSSLELGDSALYFCASSVDRATDTQYFGPGTRLTVL.

The CDR3 here is CASSGSGGPNTGELFF. The CDR3 DNA reads TGTGCCAGCAGCGGGAGCGGGGGGCCGAACACCGGGGAGCTGTTTTTT. This chain links TRBV9 with TRBJ2-2, with 9 bases fitting TRBD2. The CDR3 runs 16 residues. Looked up from germline, CDR1 is SGDLS and CDR2 is YYNGEE. The V segment lost 3 bases and the J segment 0 bases; nucleotides outside the gene matches: 3.

This clone was detected only once. The chain combines TRBV2 with TRBJ2-6; perhaps TRBD2 as D (5 bases). Per the germline V gene, CDR1 is SNHLY and CDR2 is FYNNEI. CDR3 length: 18 residues. With 3 bases removed from V and 0 bases from J, the gap between germline ends came to 15 bases. The CDR3 nucleotides read TGTGCCAGCAGTGACAGACGGGGAAGACCCTCTGGGGCCAACGTCCTGACTTTC. Protein product: CASSDRRGRPSGANVLTF. The full variable domain, in which reference TRBV2 and TRBJ2-6 provide the parts outside the CDR3, is EPEVTQTPSHQVTQMGQEVILRCVPISNHLYFYWYRQILGQKVEFLVSFYNNEISEKSEIFDDQFSVERPDGSNFTLKIRSTKLEDSAMYFCASSDRRGRPSGANVLTFGAGSRLTVL.

The rearrangement links TRBV6-5 to TRBJ2-6; TRBD2 is a possible D gene (5 bases). CDR3 length: 11 amino acids. Trimming took 9 bases from V and 15 from J, leaving 15 bases between them. Germline V gene sequence: CDR1 MNHEY, CDR2 SVGAGI. Written as DNA, the CDR3 is TGTGCCAGTCAAAACCCGGGGAACCTGACTTTC. Protein: CASQNPGNLTF.

The rearrangement links TRBV7-2 to TRBJ2-7; a weak D match, TRBD2 (5 bases). Per the germline V gene, CDR1 is SGHTA and CDR2 is FQGNSA. V gave up 1 base and J gave up 5 bases, with 15 bases separating them. The CDR3 runs to 15 residues. CDR3 protein: CASSLVRLGGNEQYF. CDR3 DNA sequence: TGTGCCAGCAGCTTAGTGCGTCTAGGAGGTAACGAGCAGTACTTC. Supplemented by reference TRBV7-2 and TRBJ2-7, the full variable domain reads GAGVSQSPSNKVTEKGKDVELRCDPISGHTALYWYRQSLGQGLEFLIYFQGNSAPDKSGLPSDRFSAERTGGSVSTLTIQRTQQEDSAVYLCASSLVRLGGNEQYFGPGTRLTVT.

The chain carries TRBV19 and TRBJ1-1; D is perhaps TRBD1 (6 bases). The CDR3 consists of 13 residues. Germline V gene data show CDR1 as LNHDA and CDR2 as SQIVND (reference sequence). Trimming removed 3 bases from V and 6 bases from J, with 11 bases in between. The CDR3 here is CASSMRQDAEAFF. CDR3 bases: TGTGCCAGTAGTATGAGACAGGACGCTGAAGCTTTCTTT.

The chain has TRBV7-9 and TRBJ2-7; D possibly corresponds to TRBD2 (6 bases). The germline V gene encodes CDR1 SEHNR and CDR2 FQNEAQ (reference sequence). The V gene lost 5 bases and the J gene lost 3 bases, with 14 bases spanning the gap. The CDR3 has 14 amino acids. The CDR3 reads CASSQAGGLYEQYF. In nucleotides, the CDR3 is TGTGCCAGCAGCCAAGCCGGGGGACTCTACGAGCAGTACTTC.

The rearrangement joins TRBV28 to TRBJ1-1, with D possibly matching TRBD1 (5 bases). Between the trimmed V and J ends, which lost 5 bases and 0 bases, there was a span of 10 bases. Germline V gives CDR1 MDHEN, CDR2 SYDVKM. CDR3 length equals 14 residues. CDR3 sequence reads: CASSLRELNTEAFF. The CDR3 DNA sequence: TGTGCCAGCAGTCTCAGGGAATTGAACACTGAAGCTTTCTTT. The whole variable domain, remainder taken from reference TRBV28 and TRBJ1-1, is DVKVTQSSRYLVKRTGEKVFLECVQDMDHENMFWYRQDPGLGLRLIYFSYDVKMKEKGDIPEGYSVSREKKERFSLILESASTNQTSMYLCASSLRELNTEAFFGQGTRLTVV.

DNA of the CDR3: TGTGCCAGCTCCCCAGGACAGGGCGTAGGGTCGCCCCAGCATTTT. Amino acids: CASSPGQGVGSPQHF. The chain is built from TRBV2 and TRBJ1-5; 8 bases map to TRBD1. This CDR3 has 15 amino acids. With V trimmed by 8 bases and J by 9 bases, 15 bases remained unmatched. Germline CDR1 SNHLY, CDR2 FYNNEI.

This chain links TRBV19 with TRBJ1-5; TRBD1 might be the D (5 bases). Trimming left V 7 bases short and J 4 bases short, with 14 bases between. This CDR3 spans 14 amino acids. Germline CDR1 reads LNHDA; CDR2 reads SQIVND (reference sequence). The CDR3 DNA follows: TGTGCCAGTAAAGTTGTGGCAGGGAATCAGCCCCAGCATTTT. It specifies CASKVVAGNQPQHF. The full variable domain, its missing parts supplied by reference TRBV19 and TRBJ1-5, is DGGITQSPKYLFRKEGQNVTLSCEQNLNHDAMYWYRQDPGQGLRLIYYSQIVNDFQKGDIAEGYSVSREKKESFPLTVTSAQKNPTAFYLCASKVVAGNQPQHFGDGTRLSIL.

The table lists this clone with a count of one. This rearrangement joins TRBV4-2 to TRBJ2-7; maybe TRBD2 (5 bases). This CDR3 contains 15 residues. Germline V gene sequence: CDR1 LGHNA, CDR2 YNFKEQ. V lost 3 bases and J 3 bases, leaving 15 bases between the germline ends. CDR3 residues: CASSQGSESFYEQYF. The CDR3 bases are TGTGCCAGCAGCCAGGGTAGCGAGTCCTTCTACGAGCAGTACTTC.

The chain couples TRBV27 to TRBJ1-2; D perhaps matches TRBD1 (6 bases). With 6 bases removed from V and 6 bases from J, the gap between germline ends came to 14 bases. This CDR3 has 13 amino acids. Germline V gives CDR1 MNHEY, CDR2 SMNVEV (reference sequence). The CDR3 is CASSQYQGHGYTF. CDR3 sequence (DNA): TGTGCCAGCAGCCAATATCAGGGGCATGGCTACACCTTC.

This clone turned up a few times. The V and J genes are TRBV19 and TRBJ2-3; tentative D call: TRBD1 (6 bases). With 3 bases removed from V and 2 bases from J, the gap between germline ends came to 9 bases. Germline CDR1 is LNHDA and CDR2 is SQIVND (reference sequence). This CDR3 comprises 14 residues. The CDR3 protein is CASSIRTDTDTQYF. The CDR3 DNA is TGTGCCAGTAGTATTAGGACAGACACAGATACGCAGTATTTT.

The chain has TRBV9 and TRBJ2-1, with TRBD2 identical over 11 bases. The CDR3 is 17 residues long. Germline values: CDR1 SGDLS, CDR2 YYNGEE. Trimming removed 6 bases from V and 0 bases from J; junction bases left unmatched: 8. DNA for the CDR3: TGTGCCAGCACCCAGGGAACTAGCGGGAGCTCCTACAATGAGCAGTTCTTC. Residues: CASTQGTSGSSYNEQFF. Using reference TRBV9 and TRBJ2-1 for the parts outside the CDR3, the full variable domain is DSGVTQTPKHLITATGQRVTLRCSPRSGDLSVYWYQQSLDQGLQFLIQYYNGEERAKGNILERFSAQQFPDLHSELNLSSLELGDSALYFCASTQGTSGSSYNEQFFGPGTRLTVL.

V usage is TRBV4-3 and J usage is TRBJ2-1; the match to TRBD1 covers 7 bases. The CDR3 runs to 14 residues. The trim removed 4 bases at V and 12 bases at J, leaving 12 bases unmatched. Germline V CDR1 and CDR2: LGHNA, YSLEER. CDR3 amino acids: CASSRDTGDSVQFF. The CDR3 nucleotides read TGCGCCAGCAGCCGAGATACAGGGGATTCTGTGCAGTTCTTC.

The J gene is TRBJ1-3, the V gene TRBV7-9; TRBD1 matches at 8 bases. The germline V gene has CDR1 SEHNR and CDR2 FQNEAQ (reference sequence). The trim removed 5 bases at V and 1 base at J, leaving 4 bases unmatched. This CDR3 has 15 residues. DNA for the CDR3: TGTGCCAGCAGCCAGACAGGGGAGTCTGGAAACACCATATATTTT. Translation gives CASSQTGESGNTIYF.

CDR3 sequence: CASSFRRGGTEAFF. The CDR3 nucleotides are TGTGCCAGCAGTTTCCGACGGGGGGGCACTGAAGCTTTCTTT. The genes are TRBV27 and TRBJ1-1; D may be TRBD1 (5 bases). Per the germline V gene, CDR1 is MNHEY and CDR2 is SMNVEV (reference sequence). The germline V and J ends were trimmed by 3 bases and 4 bases, with 12 bases remaining between them. The CDR3 sequence is 14 residues long.

The gene calls are TRBV2 and TRBJ1-2; 10 bases are a match to TRBD1. The germline V gene has CDR1 SNHLY and CDR2 FYNNEI. This CDR3 region has 15 residues. The ends lost 5 bases at V and 3 bases at J; junction bases unmatched: 6. This CDR3 is CASSPDRGRHYGYTF. The CDR3, as DNA: TGTGCCAGCAGTCCCGACAGGGGGCGTCACTATGGCTACACCTTC.

CDR3: CASSFTEQETQYF. The CDR3 DNA is TGCGCCAGCAGCTTTACAGAGCAAGAGACCCAGTACTTC. The chain combines TRBV5-1 with TRBJ2-5, with unresolved D. The CDR3 is made up of 13 amino acids. Per the germline V gene, CDR1 is SGHRS and CDR2 is YFSETQ. The germline V and J ends were trimmed by 2 bases and 2 bases, with 7 bases remaining between them.